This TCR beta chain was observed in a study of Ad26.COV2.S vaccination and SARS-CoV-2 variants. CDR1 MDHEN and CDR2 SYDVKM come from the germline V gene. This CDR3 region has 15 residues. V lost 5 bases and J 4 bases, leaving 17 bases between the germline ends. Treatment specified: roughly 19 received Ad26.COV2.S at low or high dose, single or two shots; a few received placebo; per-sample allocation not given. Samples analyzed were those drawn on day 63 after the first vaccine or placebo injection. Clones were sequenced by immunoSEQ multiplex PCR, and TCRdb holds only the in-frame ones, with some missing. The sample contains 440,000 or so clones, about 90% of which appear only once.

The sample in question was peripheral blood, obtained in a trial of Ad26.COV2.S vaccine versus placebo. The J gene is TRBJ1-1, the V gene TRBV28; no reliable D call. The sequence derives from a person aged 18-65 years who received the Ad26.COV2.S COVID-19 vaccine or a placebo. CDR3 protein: CASSPLKAAATEAFF. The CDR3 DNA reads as TGTGCCAGCAGTCCGCTCAAGGCGGCGGCCACTGAAGCTTTCTTT.